These 21 T cell receptor beta chains were sequenced from one sample in a study of cytomegalovirus exposure and HLA in healthy donors. The PCR used 60 Vbeta and 13 Jbeta primers. Profiled with immunoSEQ multiplex PCR; TCRdb holds only in-frame clones, not every one. Of more than 90,000 clones in the sample, approximately 74% were seen once. Sequenced input: PBMCs. These receptors were taken from a woman aged 40 to 49 in good health and CMV-seronegative.

The V call is TRBV6-5, the J call TRBJ1-5, with 9 bases matching TRBD1. Germline loops: CDR1 MNHEY, CDR2 SVGAGI. After removal of 8 bases from V and 4 bases from J, the junction contained 3 bases not matched to a gene. The CDR3 runs to 13 residues. For the CDR3, the DNA is TGTGCCAGCGGACAGGGGTCTAATCAGCCCCAGCATTTT. Protein: CASGQGSNQPQHF.

This sequence joins TRBV7-9 and TRBJ1-1; weak D call: TRBD1 (6 bases). CDR1 SEHNR and CDR2 FQNEAQ come from the germline V gene (reference sequence). V dropped 5 bases and J dropped 10 bases, with 11 bases sitting between them. CDR3 length: 11 residues. The DNA of the CDR3 is TGTGCCAGCAGCAAGACAGGTCCAGCTTTCTTT. It yields the protein CASSKTGPAFF.

This sequence joins TRBV28 and TRBJ2-3; TRBD2 matches at 11 bases. V trimming: 6 bases; J trimming: 1 base; junction bases outside the gene matches: 3. The CDR3 length is 15 residues. Germline assignment: CDR1 MDHEN and CDR2 SYDVKM. This CDR3 reads CASRLAGVGTDTQYF. CDR3 coding DNA: TGTGCCAGCAGACTAGCGGGAGTTGGCACAGATACGCAGTATTTT.

This clone was counted only a few times. The gene calls are TRBV7-2 and TRBJ1-4; 8 bases line up with TRBD1. The CDR3 consists of 15 residues. Germline V gene sequence: CDR1 SGHTA, CDR2 FQGNSA. Trimming at V came to 4 bases and at J to 7 bases, leaving 8 bases not matched to a gene. The DNA of the CDR3 is TGTGCCAGCAGCTCAATGACAGGGGAGGGTGAAAAACTGTTTTTT. This sequence encodes CASSSMTGEGEKLFF.

The V and J genes are TRBV6-1 and TRBJ2-1; TRBD1 matches 8 bases. The CDR3 consists of 16 residues. CDR1 and CDR2 (germline): MNHNS, SASEGT. J was trimmed by 6 bases and V by 0 bases; bases with no gene match: 7. CDR3 in DNA: TGTGCCAGCAGTGAAGCCCTTTTAGGACAGGGCAATGAGCAGTTCTTC. It specifies CASSEALLGQGNEQFF.

About this clone: At one boundary the junction diverges from the germline segment, which might be a read error. V usage is TRBV5-4 and J usage is TRBJ2-7, with 10 bases lining up with TRBD1. In germline, CDR1 is SGHNT, CDR2 YYREEE (reference sequence). This CDR3 region has 16 residues. The CDR3 reads CAGSLEGDRGLWEQYF. The DNA of the CDR3 is TGTGCCGGCAGCTTGGAAGGGGACAGGGGTCTCTGGGAGCAGTACTTC.

This clone occurred a few times. The rearrangement uses TRBV25-1 and TRBJ1-1; D is possibly TRBD1 (5 bases). The V end lost 5 bases, the J end lost 5 bases, and 15 bases lay between the germline ends. Germline V gene data show CDR1 as MGHDK and CDR2 as SYGVNS. This CDR3 has 14 amino acids. CDR3 in amino acids: CASSHARVGTEAFF. The CDR3 region has the DNA TGTGCCAGCAGTCACGCCAGGGTTGGGACTGAAGCTTTCTTT.

This clone was counted once. Here the CDR3 reads CASSLAHSSGTYEQYF. CDR3 sequence (DNA): TGTGCCAGCAGCTTGGCTCACTCATCCGGGACTTACGAGCAGTACTTC. The chain joins TRBV5-4 to TRBJ2-7; the D gene is possibly TRBD2 (6 bases). Trimming took off 0 bases at V and 4 bases at J, with 17 bases between the two ends. This CDR3 has 16 amino acids. The germline V gene has CDR1 SGHNT and CDR2 YYREEE (reference sequence).

V usage is TRBV27 and J usage is TRBJ2-5, with 10 bases identical to TRBD1. CDR1 and CDR2 (germline): MNHEY, SMNVEV (reference sequence). The CDR3 length is 15 residues. V trimming: 6 bases; J trimming: 7 bases; junction bases outside the gene matches: 11. This CDR3 is CASSKGQGRQWTQYF. CDR3 coding DNA: TGTGCCAGCAGCAAGGGACAGGGGCGACAGTGGACCCAGTACTTC.

The chain recombines TRBV5-4 with TRBJ2-5, with a tentative D call TRBD1 (6 bases). Germline V gene sequence: CDR1 SGHNT, CDR2 YYREEE (reference sequence). The CDR3 is 15 residues long. V lost 4 bases and J 4 bases, leaving 17 bases between the germline ends. CDR3 protein: CASSPTGNVGETQYF. The CDR3 DNA sequence: TGTGCCAGCAGCCCCACAGGGAATGTAGGAGAGACCCAGTACTTC.

The genes are TRBV7-9 and TRBJ1-6; unclear D gene. The germline gives CDR1 SEHNR, CDR2 FQNEAQ (reference sequence). The CDR3 length is 15 residues. V gave up 4 bases and J gave up 0 bases, with 7 bases separating them. CDR3: CASSSGSSYNSPLHF. The CDR3, as DNA: TGTGCCAGCAGCTCTGGCAGCTCCTATAATTCACCCCTCCACTTT.

This chain joins TRBV18 and TRBJ2-7; TRBD2 matches 9 bases. Germline V gene data show CDR1 as KGHSH and CDR2 as LQKENI. With V trimmed by 0 bases and J by 4 bases, 4 bases remained unmatched. CDR3 length: 15 residues. The CDR3 DNA reads as TGTGCCAGCTCACCACCGGGACTAGCAGCATACGAGCAGTACTTC. Residues: CASSPPGLAAYEQYF.

The chain combines TRBV6-6 with TRBJ1-5; TRBD1 might be the D (5 bases). The V gene lost 2 bases and the J gene lost 2 bases, with 7 bases spanning the gap. The germline V gene has CDR1 MNHNY and CDR2 SVGAGI (reference sequence). The CDR3 runs 14 residues. Here the CDR3 DNA reads TGTGCCAGCAGTTACCCGGGGGGCAATCAGCCCCAGCATTTT. It specifies CASSYPGGNQPQHF.

V gene TRBV7-9 combines with J gene TRBJ2-7; 9 bases align to TRBD1. The CDR3 length is 15 residues. Germline V gene lookup returns CDR1 SEHNR and CDR2 FQNEAQ (reference sequence). J was trimmed by 3 bases and V by 1 base; bases with no gene match: 4. The CDR3 loop is CASSLVTGQGYEQYF. The CDR3 DNA reads as TGTGCCAGCAGCTTAGTAACGGGACAGGGCTACGAGCAGTACTTC. The full variable domain, in which reference TRBV7-9 and TRBJ2-7 provide the parts outside the CDR3, is DTGVSQNPRHKITKRGQNVTFRCDPISEHNRLYWYRQTLGQGPEFLTYFQNEAQLEKSRLLSDRFSAERPKGSFSTLEIQRTEQGDSAMYLCASSLVTGQGYEQYFGPGTRLTVT.

The chain carries TRBV6-5 and TRBJ1-5, with D maybe TRBD1 (5 bases). The germline V gene has CDR1 MNHEY and CDR2 SVGAGI. Trimming took 0 bases from V and 6 from J, leaving 9 bases between them. The CDR3 covers 14 residues. The CDR3 DNA sequence: TGTGCCAGCAGTTACTCGCAGGGATCTCAGCCCCAGCATTTT. Protein: CASSYSQGSQPQHF.

The chain employs TRBV10-3 and TRBJ2-3, with a tentative D call TRBD1 (5 bases). The CDR3 has 14 amino acids. In germline, CDR1 is ENHRY, CDR2 SYGVKD. The CDR3 spells CASRGTQGADTQYF. The CDR3 DNA sequence: TGTGCGTCCCGAGGTACGCAGGGCGCAGATACGCAGTATTTT.

V is TRBV7-2 and J is TRBJ2-3; 8 bases fit TRBD2. The V and J ends lost 0 bases and 5 bases, in that order; junction bases with no gene match: 4. CDR3 length: 15 residues. Germline V gene data show CDR1 as SGHTA and CDR2 as FQGNSA. CDR3 amino acids: CASSLAYLAGDTQYF. CDR3 coding DNA: TGTGCCAGCAGCTTAGCGTATCTAGCGGGAGATACGCAGTATTTT. Combining the CDR3 with reference TRBV7-2 and TRBJ2-3 gives the whole variable domain GAGVSQSPSNKVTEKGKDVELRCDPISGHTALYWYRQSLGQGLEFLIYFQGNSAPDKSGLPSDRFSAERTGGSVSTLTIQRTQQEDSAVYLCASSLAYLAGDTQYFGPGTRLTVL.

The J gene is TRBJ2-7, the V gene TRBV19; TRBD1 aligns across 8 bases. This CDR3 contains 14 residues. Unmatched junction bases numbered 3, after V lost 3 bases and J lost 2 bases. From germline, CDR1 is LNHDA and CDR2 SQIVND (reference sequence). DNA for the CDR3: TGTGCCAGTAGTATCCGACAGGGGACCTACGAGCAGTACTTC. Translation gives CASSIRQGTYEQYF.

Worth noting for this clone: One junction end does not reproduce the germline sequence, and a read error may be involved. The CDR3 sequence: CSSSFPGEMNTEAFF. CDR3 nucleotide sequence: TGTTCCAGCAGCTTCCCAGGGGAAATGAACACTGAAGCTTTCTTT. The chain combines TRBV7-9 with TRBJ1-1; possibly TRBD1 for D (6 bases). This CDR3 has 15 residues. Germline V gene sequence: CDR1 SEHNR, CDR2 FQNEAQ (reference sequence).

The chain has TRBV6-5 and TRBJ1-1, with 8 bases matching TRBD1. CDR1 and CDR2 from the germline V gene are MNHEY and SVGAGI. The CDR3 loop spans 14 amino acids. V was clipped by 7 bases and J by 1 base; unmatched bases: 5. The DNA of the CDR3 is TGTGCCAGCACGGCCCAGGGGGCGAACACTGAAGCTTTCTTT. Its translation is CASTAQGANTEAFF.

This chain links TRBV19 with TRBJ2-3; 8 bases are a match to TRBD2. The junction had 7 bases not matched to a gene; V was cut back by 3 bases and J by 5 bases. CDR1 and CDR2 (germline): LNHDA, SQIVND (reference sequence). The CDR3 is 15 amino acids. This CDR3 reads CASSMFAGGGDTQYF. The CDR3 DNA sequence: TGTGCCAGTAGTATGTTTGCGGGGGGTGGAGATACGCAGTATTTT.